The next 5 T cell receptor beta chains were all read from a single sample in a study of T cell changes during pregnancy in multiple sclerosis. Clones were read by immunoSEQ multiplex PCR, and TCRdb kept only the in-frame ones, dropping some. Counted here are about 58,000 clones, about 89% occurring once; the ten biggest clones make up approximately 0.45%. The material sequenced was CD4+ T cells from peripheral blood mononuclear cells, taken after pregnancy. The receptors come from a female donor in good health, enrolled as a control in a pregnancy study.

This chain joins TRBV11-2 and TRBJ2-1, with TRBD2 identical over 10 bases. The J segment lost 9 bases and the V segment lost 4 bases, leaving 9 bases of the junction unmatched. The germline V gene encodes CDR1 SGHAT and CDR2 FQNNGV. The CDR3 spans 15 residues. The CDR3 loop reads CASSSAGGPGVEQFF. As DNA, the CDR3 is TGTGCCAGCAGCTCAGCGGGGGGGCCGGGTGTTGAGCAGTTCTTC.

This clone was found once. J is TRBJ1-4 and V is TRBV7-2; TRBD1 matches 8 bases. Germline V CDR1 and CDR2: SGHTA, FQGNSA. The CDR3 covers 14 residues. The V segment lost 5 bases and the J segment 8 bases; nucleotides outside the gene matches: 7. This CDR3 reads CASSLGQGTEKLFF. The CDR3 DNA follows: TGTGCCAGCAGCCTCGGACAGGGAACGGAAAAACTGTTTTTT.

The chain couples TRBV18 to TRBJ1-3, with D unresolved. CDR1 is KGHSH, CDR2 LQKENI, per germline. V was cut by 2 bases and J by 8 bases, with 16 bases left in between. The CDR3 is 15 residues long. The CDR3 DNA reads TGTGCCAGCTCACCATCTAGGAGGGATTCAGACACCATATATTTT. Translated, it gives CASSPSRRDSDTIYF.

The chain recombines TRBV30 with TRBJ2-7; 9 bases fit TRBD1. The germline V gene has CDR1 GTSNPN and CDR2 SVGIG (reference sequence). The CDR3 sequence is 13 residues long. The junction had 5 bases not matched to a gene; V was cut back by 4 bases and J by 4 bases. DNA for the CDR3: TGTGCCTGGAACAGGGGGCGCGGGTACGAGCAGTACTTC. Its translation is CAWNRGRGYEQYF.

This chain links TRBV5-1 with TRBJ1-3, with 9 bases that match TRBD1. V lost 0 bases to trimming and J lost 5 bases; unmatched junction nucleotides: 0. CDR1 is SGHRS and CDR2 is YFSETQ in the germline V gene. The CDR3 consists of 14 residues. CDR3 bases: TGCGCCAGCAGCTTGGACAGGGGGCGAAACACCATATATTTT. Translation gives CASSLDRGRNTIYF.